The subject of this entry is one T cell receptor (beta chain). Repertoires were generated with immunoSEQ multiplex PCR, while TCRdb's copy carries only in-frame clones and drops some. The data show some 80,000 clones, about 89% seen once. This entry comes from a study of T cell changes during pregnancy in multiple sclerosis. V was shortened by 4 bases and J by 3 bases, with 16 bases between the two germline ends. The length of the CDR3 is 16 residues. CDR1 MGHRA and CDR2 YSYEKL come from the germline V gene. This specimen was peripheral blood, taken in the first trimester of pregnancy. The source is a female donor with multiple sclerosis, enrolled in a pregnancy study. The chain joins TRBV4-1 to TRBJ1-5; D unclear. The chain's CDR3 is CASSLPPGSYNQPQHF. CDR3 DNA sequence: TGCGCCAGCAGCCTTCCTCCGGGTTCTTACAATCAGCCCCAGCATTTT.